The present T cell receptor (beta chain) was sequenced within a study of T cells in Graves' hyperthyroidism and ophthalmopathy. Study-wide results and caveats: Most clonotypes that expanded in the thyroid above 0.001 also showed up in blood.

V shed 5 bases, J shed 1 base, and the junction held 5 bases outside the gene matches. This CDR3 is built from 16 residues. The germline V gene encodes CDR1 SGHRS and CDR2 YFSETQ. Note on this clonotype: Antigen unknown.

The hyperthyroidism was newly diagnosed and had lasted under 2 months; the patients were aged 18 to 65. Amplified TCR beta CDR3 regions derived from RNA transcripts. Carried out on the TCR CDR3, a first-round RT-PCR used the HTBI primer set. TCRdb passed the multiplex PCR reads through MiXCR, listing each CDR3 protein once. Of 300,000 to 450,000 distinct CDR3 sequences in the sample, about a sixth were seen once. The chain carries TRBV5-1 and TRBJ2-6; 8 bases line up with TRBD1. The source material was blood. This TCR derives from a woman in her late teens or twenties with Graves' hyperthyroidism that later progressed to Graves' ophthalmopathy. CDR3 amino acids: CASRPTGASGANVLTF. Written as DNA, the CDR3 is TGCGCCAGCAGACCGACAGGGGCATCTGGGGCCAACGTCCTGACTTTC.